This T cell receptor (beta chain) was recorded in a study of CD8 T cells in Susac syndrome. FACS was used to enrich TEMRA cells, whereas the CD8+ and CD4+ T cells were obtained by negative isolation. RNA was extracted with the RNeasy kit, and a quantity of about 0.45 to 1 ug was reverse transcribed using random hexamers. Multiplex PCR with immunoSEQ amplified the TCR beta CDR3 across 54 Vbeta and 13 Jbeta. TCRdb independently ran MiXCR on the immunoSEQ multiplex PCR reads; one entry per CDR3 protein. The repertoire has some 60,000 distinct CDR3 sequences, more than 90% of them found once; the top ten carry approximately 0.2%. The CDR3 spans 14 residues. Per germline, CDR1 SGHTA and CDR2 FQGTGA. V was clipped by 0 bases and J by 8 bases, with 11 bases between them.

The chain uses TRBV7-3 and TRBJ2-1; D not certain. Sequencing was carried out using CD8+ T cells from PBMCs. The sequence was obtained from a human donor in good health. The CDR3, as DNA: TGTGCCAGCAGCTTAACGGGTAGTCCACATGAGCAGTTCTTC. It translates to CASSLTGSPHEQFF.